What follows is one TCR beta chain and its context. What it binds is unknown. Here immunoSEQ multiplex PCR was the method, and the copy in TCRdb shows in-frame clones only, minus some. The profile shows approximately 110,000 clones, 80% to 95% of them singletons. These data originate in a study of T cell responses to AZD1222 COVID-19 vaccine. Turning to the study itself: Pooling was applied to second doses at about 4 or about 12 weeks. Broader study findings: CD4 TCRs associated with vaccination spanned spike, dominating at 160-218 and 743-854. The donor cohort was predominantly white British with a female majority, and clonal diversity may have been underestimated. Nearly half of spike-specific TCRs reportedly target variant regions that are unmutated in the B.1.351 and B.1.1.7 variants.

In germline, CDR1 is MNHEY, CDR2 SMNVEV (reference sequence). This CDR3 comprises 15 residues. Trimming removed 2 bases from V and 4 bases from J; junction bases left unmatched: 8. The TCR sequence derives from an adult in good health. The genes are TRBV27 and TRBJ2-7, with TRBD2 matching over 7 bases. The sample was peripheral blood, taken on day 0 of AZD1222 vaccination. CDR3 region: CASSLGAGEGYEQYF. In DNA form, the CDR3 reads TGTGCCAGCAGTTTAGGGGCGGGGGAGGGATACGAGCAGTACTTC.